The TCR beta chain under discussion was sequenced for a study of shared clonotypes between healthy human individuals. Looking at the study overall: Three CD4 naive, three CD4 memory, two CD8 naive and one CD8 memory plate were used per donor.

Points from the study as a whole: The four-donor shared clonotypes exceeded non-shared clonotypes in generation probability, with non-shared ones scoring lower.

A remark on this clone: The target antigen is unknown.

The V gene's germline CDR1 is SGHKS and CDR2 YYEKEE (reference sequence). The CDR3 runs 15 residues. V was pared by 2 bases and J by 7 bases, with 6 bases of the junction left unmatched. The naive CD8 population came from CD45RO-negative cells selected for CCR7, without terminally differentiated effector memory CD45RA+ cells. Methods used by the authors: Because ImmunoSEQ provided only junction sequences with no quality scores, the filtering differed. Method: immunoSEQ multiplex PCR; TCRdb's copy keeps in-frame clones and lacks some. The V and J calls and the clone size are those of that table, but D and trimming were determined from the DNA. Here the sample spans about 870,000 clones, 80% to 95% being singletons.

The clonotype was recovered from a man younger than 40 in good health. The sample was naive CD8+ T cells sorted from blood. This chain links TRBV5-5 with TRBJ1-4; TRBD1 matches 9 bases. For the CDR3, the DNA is TGTGCCAGCAGCTTCAGGACAGGGGCAGGTGAAAAACTGTTTTTT. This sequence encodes CASSFRTGAGEKLFF.